This paragraph reports one T cell receptor beta chain. Trimming cost V 3 bases and J 2 bases, with 9 bases left between them. This CDR3 is 14 amino acids long. Germline CDR1 is SGHRS and CDR2 is YFSETQ. Stated time point: cycle 4 day 1 (C4D1), after more than 5 weeks of nivolumab. Exposure to brentuximab vedotin varied, and each patient had relapsed following autologous stem cell transplantation. TCRdb keeps only in-frame clones here, not all; method: immunoSEQ multiplex PCR. The table shows roughly 100,000 clones, with roughly 91% occurring only once. The data originate from a study of PD-1 blockade in classical Hodgkin lymphoma.

The sequence derives from a human donor with classical Hodgkin lymphoma. The specimen was peripheral blood mononuclear cells (PBMCs), collected before the fourth cycle of nivolumab. The chain is built from TRBV5-1 and TRBJ1-3; D not certain. The CDR3 DNA follows: TGCGCCAGCAGCTCCCCGGAGGCTGGAAACACCATATATTTT. Translation gives CASSSPEAGNTIYF.